Below, 5 T cell receptor beta chains from the same sample are listed, as sequenced in a study of spatial heterogeneity in lung cancer. Using its own MiXCR run on the 5' RACE reads, TCRdb lists one record per CDR3 protein. The sample yields 4,000 to 5,000 distinct CDR3 sequences, roughly 18% seen once. As to time point: sample taken at primary tumor resection. Unsorted tumor, nontumor lung tissue or cryopreserved PBMC supplied the whole RNA. The sample consisted of normal lung tissue next to the tumor, taken at surgery. The receptor set was obtained from a male donor with early-stage non-small cell lung cancer.

This clonotype has only a few counts. This beta chain is a stray sequence in a library constructed for alpha chains; its clone size is not meaningful. This rearrangement joins TRBV3-1 to TRBJ1-5; D remains ambiguous. The germline V gene has CDR1 LGHDT and CDR2 YNNKEL (reference sequence). With 4 bases removed from V and 0 bases from J, the gap between germline ends came to 7 bases. There are 14 residues in the CDR3. The CDR3 is CASSPDNSNQPQHF. As DNA, the CDR3 is TGTGCCAGCAGCCCTGACAATAGCAATCAGCCCCAGCATTTT. Full variable domain (remainder filled in from reference TRBV3-1 and TRBJ1-5): DTAVSQTPKYLVTQMGNDKSIKCEQNLGHDTMYWYKQDSKKFLKIMFSYNNKELIINETVPNRFSPKSPDKAHLNLHINSLELGDSAVYFCASSPDNSNQPQHFGDGTRLSIL.

In the case of this clonotype: This beta chain is an unintended read in a library built for alpha chains; its size means little. The V and J genes are TRBV29-1 and TRBJ2-7; D call uncertain. Trimming pared 5 bases from V and 4 bases from J, leaving 12 bases between. Germline V gene lookup returns CDR1 SQVTM and CDR2 ANQGSEA. This CDR3 region has 12 residues. Here the CDR3 reads CSVILWGYEQYF. CDR3 DNA sequence: TGCAGCGTTATACTTTGGGGATACGAGCAGTACTTC.

This clonotype is medium-sized in the sample. A library prepared for alpha chains yielded this beta chain as an off-target read; its size is of little meaning. The chain has TRBV4-2 and TRBJ2-2; 11 bases align to TRBD1. The CDR3 totals 20 residues. Germline V gives CDR1 LGHNA, CDR2 YNFKEQ. V trimming: 0 bases; J trimming: 8 bases; junction bases outside the gene matches: 17. DNA of the CDR3: TGTGCCAGCAGCCAAGATGCGGGCTCCGGGACAGGGGGGGATGGAGGGGAGCTGTTTTTT. Protein product: CASSQDAGSGTGGDGGELFF.

This clonotype is termed medium-sized. Because this beta chain is a stray read in a library intended to capture alpha chains, its abundance should not be given much weight. V gene TRBV7-9 combines with J gene TRBJ2-1; maybe TRBD1 (6 bases). The V and J ends lost 5 bases and 10 bases respectively, with 9 bases between them. Germline CDR1 is SEHNR and CDR2 is FQNEAQ (reference sequence). There are 11 residues in the CDR3. CDR3: CASSPGQEQFF. The CDR3 coding sequence is TGTGCCAGCAGCCCCGGACAGGAGCAGTTCTTC.

This clonotype has at least ten counts. This beta chain is a stray sequence in a library constructed for alpha chains; its clone size is not meaningful. This chain uses TRBV7-2 with TRBJ2-5; the D is unclear. CDR1 is SGHTA and CDR2 is FQGNSA in the germline V gene. Trimming removed 2 bases from V and 2 bases from J, with 6 bases in between. CDR3 size: 13 residues. The CDR3 nucleotides are TGTGCCAGCAGCTTATCCACTCAAGAGACCCAGTACTTC. Translation: CASSLSTQETQYF.